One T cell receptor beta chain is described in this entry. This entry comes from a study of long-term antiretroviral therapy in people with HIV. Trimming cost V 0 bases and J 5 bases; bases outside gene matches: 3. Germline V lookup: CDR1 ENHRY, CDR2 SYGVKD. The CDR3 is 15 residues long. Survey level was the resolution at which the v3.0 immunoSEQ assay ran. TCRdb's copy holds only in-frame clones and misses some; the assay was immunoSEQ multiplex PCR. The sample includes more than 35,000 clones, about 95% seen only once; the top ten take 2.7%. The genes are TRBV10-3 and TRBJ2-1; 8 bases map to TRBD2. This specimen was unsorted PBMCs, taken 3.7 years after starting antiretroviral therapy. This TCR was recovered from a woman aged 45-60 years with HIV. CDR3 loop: CAISESGGGHNEQFF. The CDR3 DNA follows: TGTGCCATCAGTGAGTCAGGCGGGGGGCACAATGAGCAGTTCTTC.